The source of this T cell receptor beta chain is a study of shared clonotypes between healthy human individuals. Whole-study results and caveats: Generation probabilities were higher for clonotypes shared across all four sorted-subset donors than for unshared ones.

To note about this clone: The antigen is unknown.

Data came from immunoSEQ multiplex PCR; TCRdb stores just in-frame clones and leaves some out. The sample comprises 1.5 million to 1.9 million clones, roughly 98% of which are singletons, and less than 0.55% rests with the top ten. Germline trimming cut 3 bases from V and 10 bases from J; bases unmatched to any gene: 7. In germline, CDR1 is ENHRY, CDR2 SYGVKD. This CDR3 contains 13 residues. The chain carries TRBV10-3 and TRBJ2-7; TRBD2 aligns across 9 bases. Source material: naive CD4+ T cells sorted from blood. As for subset: CD45RA+ positively selected. The TCR originated in a man aged 30-40 years in good health. CDR3 nucleotide sequence: TGTGCCATCAGTGATGGAGGACTAGCGTACCAGTACTTC. Translation gives CAISDGGLAYQYF.